A single T cell receptor beta chain is shown here with its context. These data come from a study of T cell changes during pregnancy in multiple sclerosis. Measured with immunoSEQ multiplex PCR; TCRdb has only the in-frame clones, and not every one. The sample shows some 93,000 clones, almost 95% of them seen only once. The material was peripheral blood, obtained after pregnancy. The sequence derives from a female donor with multiple sclerosis, enrolled in a pregnancy study.

CDR3 coding DNA: TGTGCCAGCAGCAAAAGTCAAAGGGGAGCCGGGACTAGCGGACACAATGAGCAGTTCTTC. Protein sequence: CASSKSQRGAGTSGHNEQFF. The chain uses TRBV21-1 and TRBJ2-1; the D call of TRBD2 is as the table states it, not checked on the DNA. TRBV21-1 is recorded as a pseudogene. This CDR3 spans 20 amino acids.